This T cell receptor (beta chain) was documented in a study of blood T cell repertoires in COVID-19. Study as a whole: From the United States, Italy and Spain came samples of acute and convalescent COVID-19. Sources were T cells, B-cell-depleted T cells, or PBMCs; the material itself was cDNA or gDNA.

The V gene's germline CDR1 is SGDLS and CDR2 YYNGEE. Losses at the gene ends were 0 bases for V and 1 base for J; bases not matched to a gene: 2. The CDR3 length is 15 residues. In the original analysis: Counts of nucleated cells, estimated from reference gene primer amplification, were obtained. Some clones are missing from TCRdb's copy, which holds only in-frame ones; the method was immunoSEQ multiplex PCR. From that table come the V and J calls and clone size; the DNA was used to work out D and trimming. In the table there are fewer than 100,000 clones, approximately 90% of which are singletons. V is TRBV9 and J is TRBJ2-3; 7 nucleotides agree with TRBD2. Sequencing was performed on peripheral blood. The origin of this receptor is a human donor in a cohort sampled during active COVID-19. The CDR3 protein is CASSVAAGGTDTQYF. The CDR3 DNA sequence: TGTGCCAGCAGCGTAGCTGCGGGGGGCACAGATACGCAGTATTTT.